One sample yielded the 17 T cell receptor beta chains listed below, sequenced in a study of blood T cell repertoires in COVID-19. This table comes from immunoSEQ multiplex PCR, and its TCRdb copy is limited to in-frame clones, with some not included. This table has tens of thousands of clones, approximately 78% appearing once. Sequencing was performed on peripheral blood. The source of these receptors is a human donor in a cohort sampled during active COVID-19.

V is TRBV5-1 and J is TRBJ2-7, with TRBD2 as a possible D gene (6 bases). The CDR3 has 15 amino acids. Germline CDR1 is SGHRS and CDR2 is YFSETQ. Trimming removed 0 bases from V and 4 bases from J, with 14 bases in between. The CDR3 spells CASSLAVGGLYEQYF. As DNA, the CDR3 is TGCGCCAGCAGCTTGGCAGTGGGGGGTTTGTACGAGCAGTACTTC.

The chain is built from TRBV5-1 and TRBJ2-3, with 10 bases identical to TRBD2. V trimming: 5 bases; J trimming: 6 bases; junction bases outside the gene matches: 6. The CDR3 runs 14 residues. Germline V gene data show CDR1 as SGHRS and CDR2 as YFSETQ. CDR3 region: CASSPAGGPDTQYF. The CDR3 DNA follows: TGCGCCAGCAGTCCAGCGGGGGGGCCGGATACGCAGTATTTT.

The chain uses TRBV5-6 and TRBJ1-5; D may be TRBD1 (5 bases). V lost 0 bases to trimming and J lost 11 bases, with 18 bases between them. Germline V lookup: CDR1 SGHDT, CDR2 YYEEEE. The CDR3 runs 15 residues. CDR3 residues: CASSLAPGFAGAQHF. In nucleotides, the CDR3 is TGTGCCAGCAGCTTGGCCCCGGGCTTCGCGGGGGCCCAGCATTTT.

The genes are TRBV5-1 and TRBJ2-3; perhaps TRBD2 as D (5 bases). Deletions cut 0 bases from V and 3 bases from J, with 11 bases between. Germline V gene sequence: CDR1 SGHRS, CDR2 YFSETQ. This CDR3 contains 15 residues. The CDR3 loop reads CASSLGPGRTDTQYF. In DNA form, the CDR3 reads TGCGCCAGCAGCTTGGGACCGGGAAGGACAGATACGCAGTATTTT.

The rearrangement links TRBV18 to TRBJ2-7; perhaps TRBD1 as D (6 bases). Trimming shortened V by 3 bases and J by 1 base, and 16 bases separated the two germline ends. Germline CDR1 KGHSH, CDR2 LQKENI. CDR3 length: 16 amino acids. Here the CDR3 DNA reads TGTGCCAGCTCACCCTTCATTGGGACACGATCCTACGAGCAGTACTTC. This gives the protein CASSPFIGTRSYEQYF.

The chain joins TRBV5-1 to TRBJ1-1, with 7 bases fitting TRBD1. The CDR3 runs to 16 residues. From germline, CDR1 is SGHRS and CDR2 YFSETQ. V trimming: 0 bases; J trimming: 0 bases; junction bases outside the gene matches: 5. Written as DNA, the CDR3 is TGCGCCAGCAGCTTGGTAGGGACAGAAATGAACACTGAAGCTTTCTTT. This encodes CASSLVGTEMNTEAFF.

Here the CDR3 DNA reads TGTGCCAGCAGTCGCCGGTCCCAGCATTTT. This translates into CASSRRSQHF. The chain uses TRBV28 and TRBJ1-5; D uncertain. The V end was cut by 5 bases, the J end by 11 bases, with 7 bases between. The V gene's germline CDR1 is MDHEN and CDR2 SYDVKM. This CDR3 region has 10 residues.

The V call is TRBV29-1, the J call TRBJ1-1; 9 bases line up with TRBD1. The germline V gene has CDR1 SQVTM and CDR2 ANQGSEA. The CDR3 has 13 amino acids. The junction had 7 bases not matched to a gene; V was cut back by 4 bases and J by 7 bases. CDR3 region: CSVGGQGFIEAFF. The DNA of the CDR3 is TGCAGCGTTGGGGGACAGGGTTTTATTGAAGCTTTCTTT.

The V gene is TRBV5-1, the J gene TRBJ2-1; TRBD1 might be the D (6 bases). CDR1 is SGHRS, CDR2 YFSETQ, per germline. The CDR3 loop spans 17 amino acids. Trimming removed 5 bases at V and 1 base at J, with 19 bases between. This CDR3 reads CASRSGLQDSSYNEQFF. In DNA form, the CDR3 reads TGCGCCAGCAGGAGTGGACTCCAGGACAGTTCCTACAATGAGCAGTTCTTC.

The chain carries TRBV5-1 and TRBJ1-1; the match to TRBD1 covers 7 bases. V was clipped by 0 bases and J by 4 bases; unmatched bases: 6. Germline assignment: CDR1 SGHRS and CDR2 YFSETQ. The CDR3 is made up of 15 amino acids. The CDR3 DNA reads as TGCGCCAGCAGCTTGGGCCCAGGGGGGACCACTGAAGCTTTCTTT. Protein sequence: CASSLGPGGTTEAFF.

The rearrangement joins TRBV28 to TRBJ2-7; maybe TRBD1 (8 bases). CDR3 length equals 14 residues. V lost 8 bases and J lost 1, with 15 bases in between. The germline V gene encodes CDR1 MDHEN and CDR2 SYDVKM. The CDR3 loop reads CASCTGGESYEQYF. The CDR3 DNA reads TGTGCCAGCTGTACAGGGGGGGAATCCTACGAGCAGTACTTC.

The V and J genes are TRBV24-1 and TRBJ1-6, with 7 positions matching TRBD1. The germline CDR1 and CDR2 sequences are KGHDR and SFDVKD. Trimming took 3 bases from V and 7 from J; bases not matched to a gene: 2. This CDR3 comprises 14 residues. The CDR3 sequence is CATSDGTANSPLHF. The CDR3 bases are TGTGCCACCAGTGATGGGACAGCAAATTCACCCCTCCACTTT.

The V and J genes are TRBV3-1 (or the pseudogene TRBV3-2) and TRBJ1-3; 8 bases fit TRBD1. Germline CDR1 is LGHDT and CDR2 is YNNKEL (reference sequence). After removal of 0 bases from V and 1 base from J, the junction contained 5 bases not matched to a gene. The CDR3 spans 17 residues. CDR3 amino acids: CASSQDATGASGNTIYF. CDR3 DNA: TGTGCCAGCAGCCAAGATGCGACAGGGGCGTCTGGAAACACCATATATTTT.

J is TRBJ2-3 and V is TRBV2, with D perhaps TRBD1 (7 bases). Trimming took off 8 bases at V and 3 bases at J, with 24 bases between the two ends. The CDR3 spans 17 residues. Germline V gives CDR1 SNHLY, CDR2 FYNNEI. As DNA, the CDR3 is TGTGCCAGCGAAGAGGGCTCAGGGGGGCCTCGTACAGATACGCAGTATTTT. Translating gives CASEEGSGGPRTDTQYF.

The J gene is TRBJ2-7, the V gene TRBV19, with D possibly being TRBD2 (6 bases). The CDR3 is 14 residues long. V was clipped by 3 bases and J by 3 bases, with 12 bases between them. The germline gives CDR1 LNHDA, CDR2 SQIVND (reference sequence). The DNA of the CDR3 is TGTGCCAGTAGTATTGGGGGGAATGGCTACGAGCAGTACTTC. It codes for CASSIGGNGYEQYF.

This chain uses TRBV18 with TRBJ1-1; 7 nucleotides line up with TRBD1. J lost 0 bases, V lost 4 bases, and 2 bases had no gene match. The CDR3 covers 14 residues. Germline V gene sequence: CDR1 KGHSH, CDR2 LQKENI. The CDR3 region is CASSRGTVNTEAFF. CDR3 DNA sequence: TGTGCCAGCTCACGAGGGACAGTGAACACTGAAGCTTTCTTT.

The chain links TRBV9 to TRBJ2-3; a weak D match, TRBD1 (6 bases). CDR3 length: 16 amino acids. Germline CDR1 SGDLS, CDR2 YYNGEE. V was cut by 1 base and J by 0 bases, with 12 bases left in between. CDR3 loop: CASSVSGTPSTDTQYF. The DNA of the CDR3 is TGTGCCAGCAGCGTATCCGGGACACCTAGCACAGATACGCAGTATTTT. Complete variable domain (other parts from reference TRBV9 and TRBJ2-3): DSGVTQTPKHLITATGQRVTLRCSPRSGDLSVYWYQQSLDQGLQFLIQYYNGEERAKGNILERFSAQQFPDLHSELNLSSLELGDSALYFCASSVSGTPSTDTQYFGPGTRLTVL.